This T cell receptor (beta chain) was identified during a study of human T cells and chemical hapten exposure. Study results and caveats: There were significantly more large CDR3 similarity clusters among expanded TCRs than among controls.

This clonotype was counted between two and nine times. The antigen remains undetermined. V was shortened by 2 bases and J by 1 base, with 10 bases between the two germline ends. The CDR3 extends over 15 amino acids. Germline V gene data show CDR1 as KGHSH and CDR2 as LQKENI. Each CDR3 protein is one row after TCRdb ran MiXCR on the RACE reads. The sample lists roughly 53,000 distinct CDR3 sequences, approximately 9.9% occurring once. Time point defined: patch test 3, about 24 weeks after DPC sensitization. Treatment: therapeutic diphenylcyclopropenone sensitization with weekly scalp DPC. Total RNA was extracted from unfractionated whole blood.

Sequencing used whole blood, obtained in connection with sensitization to the hapten diphenylcyclopropenone (DPC). This clonotype was obtained from a woman between 35 and 50 years old with alopecia areata. Some clones in this sample may be carry-over from other donors' samples. This sequence joins TRBV18 and TRBJ2-3; D unclear. CDR3 bases: TGTGCCAGCTCACCAAGGGTTATTGGCACAGATACGCAGTATTTT. Amino acid sequence: CASSPRVIGTDTQYF. The whole variable domain, filled in from reference TRBV18 and TRBJ2-3, reads NAGVMQNPRHLVRRRGQEARLRCSPMKGHSHVYWYRQLPEEGLKFMVYLQKENIIDESGMPKERFSAEFPKEGPSILRIQQVVRGDSAAYFCASSPRVIGTDTQYFGPGTRLTVL.